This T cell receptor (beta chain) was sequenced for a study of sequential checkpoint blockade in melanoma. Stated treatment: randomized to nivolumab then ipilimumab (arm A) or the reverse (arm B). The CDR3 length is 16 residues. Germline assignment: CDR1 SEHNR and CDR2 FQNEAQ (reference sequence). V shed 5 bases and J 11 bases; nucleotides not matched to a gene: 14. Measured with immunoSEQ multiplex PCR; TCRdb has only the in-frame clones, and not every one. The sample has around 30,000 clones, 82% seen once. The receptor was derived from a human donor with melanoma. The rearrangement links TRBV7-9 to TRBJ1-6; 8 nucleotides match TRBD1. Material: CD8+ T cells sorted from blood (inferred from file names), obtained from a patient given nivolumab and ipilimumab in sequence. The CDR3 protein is CASSPSPGQVIPPLHF. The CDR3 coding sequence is TGTGCCAGCAGCCCCTCTCCGGGACAGGTTATCCCACCCCTCCACTTT.